Below, 30 T cell receptor beta chains from the same sample are listed, as sequenced in a study of T cells in localized non-small cell lung cancer. Measured with immunoSEQ multiplex PCR; TCRdb has only the in-frame clones, and not every one. The profile shows 9,400 or so clones, about 90% of them singletons. The specimen was peripheral blood, collected before any cancer treatment. Receptors were obtained from an older male donor with stage III squamous cell lung carcinoma.

This sequence joins TRBV6-6 and TRBJ1-4, with TRBD1 matching 9 bases. Germline values: CDR1 MNHNY, CDR2 SVGAGI (reference sequence). Unmatched junction bases numbered 7, after V lost 6 bases and J lost 8 bases. CDR3 length: 14 amino acids. The CDR3 nucleotides are TGTGCCAGCAGCGGGACAGGGAAAGGGGAAAAACTGTTTTTT. This codes for CASSGTGKGEKLFF.

This clone occurred a few times. This chain uses TRBV21-1 with TRBJ1-5; the table names TRBD1, a call not compared with the DNA. TRBV21-1 is classified as a pseudogene. The CDR3 is made up of 13 amino acids. This CDR3 reads CARRQVCNQPQHF. The CDR3, as DNA: TGTGCCAGACGACAGGTTTGCAATCAGCCCCAGCATTTT.

The V call is TRBV27, the J call TRBJ2-1, with D unresolved. Germline loops: CDR1 MNHEY, CDR2 SMNVEV (reference sequence). The CDR3 length is 11 residues. V dropped 6 bases and J dropped 8 bases, with 8 bases sitting between them. The CDR3 spells CASRRLDEQFF. DNA for the CDR3: TGTGCCAGCAGACGACTCGATGAGCAGTTCTTC.

The J gene is TRBJ1-1, the V gene TRBV5-1; a weak D match, TRBD1 (5 bases). This CDR3 is 13 amino acids long. CDR1 is SGHRS, CDR2 YFSETQ, per germline. V lost 6 bases and J lost 4, with 13 bases in between. This CDR3 reads CASTAGFSTEAFF. Here the CDR3 DNA reads TGCGCCAGCACCGCAGGGTTTAGCACTGAAGCTTTCTTT.

This clone has only a few counts. This chain links TRBV7-2 with TRBJ2-2; TRBD2 agrees at 7 bases. CDR3 length equals 13 residues. J was trimmed by 6 bases and V by 4 bases; bases with no gene match: 2. Germline-derived CDR1 and CDR2 are SGHTA and FQGNSA. CDR3 nucleotide sequence: TGTGCCAGCAGCTCTGGACTAGCCGGGGAGCTGTTTTTT. It encodes CASSSGLAGELFF. Based on the CDR3 plus reference TRBV7-2 and TRBJ2-2, the full variable domain is GAGVSQSPSNKVTEKGKDVELRCDPISGHTALYWYRQSLGQGLEFLIYFQGNSAPDKSGLPSDRFSAERTGGSVSTLTIQRTQQEDSAVYLCASSSGLAGELFFGEGSRLTVL.

Points on this clone: The junction departs from germline at one end; a sequencing error may be responsible. The chain carries TRBV7-6 and TRBJ2-5; TRBD2 agrees at 10 bases. CDR1 SGHVS and CDR2 FNYEAQ come from the germline V gene. This CDR3 has 18 residues. CDR3 sequence (DNA): TGTGCCAGCAGCGAAGGGGTGGCTAGCGGGGGTCCCCAACAGACCCAGTACTTC. Residues: CASSEGVASGGPQQTQYF.

The chain employs TRBV2 and TRBJ2-3, with D maybe TRBD2 (7 bases). The ends were cut back, 7 bases at V and 0 bases at J, with 20 bases in the middle. CDR1 is SNHLY and CDR2 is FYNNEI in the germline V gene. There are 17 residues in the CDR3. The CDR3: CASNSPMGGPSTDTQYF. In DNA, the CDR3 is TGTGCCAGCAACTCCCCCATGGGGGGGCCGAGCACAGATACGCAGTATTTT.

This chain links TRBV28 with TRBJ2-7, with 11 bases that match TRBD1. The CDR3 runs 16 residues. Germline lookup yields CDR1 MDHEN and CDR2 SYDVKM. Unmatched junction bases numbered 13, after V lost 7 bases and J lost 5 bases. The CDR3 nucleotides read TGTGCCAGCACGGCACGTGGTGGGACAGGGGGTAACGAGCAGTACTTC. This encodes CASTARGGTGGNEQYF.

The chain joins TRBV27 to TRBJ2-3, with 10 bases lining up with TRBD1. After removal of 4 bases from V and 1 base from J, the junction contained 8 bases not matched to a gene. Germline V gene sequence: CDR1 MNHEY, CDR2 SMNVEV (reference sequence). The CDR3 has 17 amino acids. The CDR3 loop reads CASSSPRQGAGTDTQYF. The CDR3 DNA is TGTGCCAGCAGTTCTCCCCGACAGGGGGCCGGCACAGATACGCAGTATTTT.

The chain carries TRBV15 and TRBJ1-5; possible D gene TRBD1, 5 bases. This CDR3 region has 13 residues. V lost 6 bases to trimming and J lost 5 bases, with 11 bases between them. Germline loops: CDR1 LNHNV, CDR2 YYDKDF (reference sequence). In nucleotides, the CDR3 is TGTGCCACCAGTTATCAGGGATATCAGCCCCAGCATTTT. As protein: CATSYQGYQPQHF.

The CDR3 sequence is CASSYFTNTEAFF. The CDR3 region has the DNA TGTGCCAGCAGTTACTTCACGAACACTGAAGCTTTCTTT. This chain joins TRBV6-6 and TRBJ1-1, with D hard to call. The V end was cut by 1 base, the J end by 1 base, with 4 bases between. The CDR3 loop spans 13 amino acids. CDR1 MNHNY and CDR2 SVGAGI come from the germline V gene (reference sequence).

The genes are TRBV5-1 and TRBJ2-1; tentatively, D is TRBD1 or TRBD2 (5 bases each). Per germline, CDR1 SGHRS and CDR2 YFSETQ. There are 14 residues in the CDR3. V lost 4 bases and J 4 bases, leaving 12 bases between the germline ends. CDR3 region: CASSARDLYNEQFF. The CDR3 DNA sequence: TGCGCCAGCAGCGCCCGGGACCTATACAATGAGCAGTTCTTC.

This clone was recorded only once. The CDR3 reads CASLSSGLIKNTEAFF. CDR3 coding DNA: TGTGCCAGTCTTTCCTCGGGGCTAATAAAGAACACTGAAGCTTTCTTT. The genes are TRBV19 and TRBJ1-1; D is possibly TRBD1 (5 bases). The V gene lost 8 bases and the J gene lost 1 base, with 20 bases spanning the gap. CDR1 and CDR2 (germline): LNHDA, SQIVND (reference sequence). The CDR3 is made up of 16 amino acids.

This chain joins TRBV9 and TRBJ2-5; maybe TRBD1 (5 bases). This CDR3 has 11 residues. V shed 7 bases and J shed 5 bases, with 9 bases lying between them. Per germline, CDR1 SGDLS and CDR2 YYNGEE. The CDR3 sequence is CASGAGETQYF. The CDR3 DNA reads as TGTGCCAGCGGGGCAGGGGAGACCCAGTACTTC.

The chain is built from TRBV27 and TRBJ2-3; D gene unclear. V lost 5 bases, J lost 2 bases, and 11 bases lay in between. The CDR3 contains 14 residues. Germline V lookup: CDR1 MNHEY, CDR2 SMNVEV (reference sequence). The CDR3 nucleotides are TGTGCCAGCAGTCGGCAAGGGAACACAGATACGCAGTATTTT. It translates to CASSRQGNTDTQYF.

The CDR3 sequence: CASRTGSYVGYTF. The CDR3 bases are TGTGCCAGCAGGACAGGGAGTTATGTGGGCTACACCTTC. The V call is TRBV28, the J call TRBJ1-2; 7 bases agree with TRBD1. Germline V lookup: CDR1 MDHEN, CDR2 SYDVKM. V lost 6 bases and J lost 8; bases outside the gene matches: 9. CDR3 length: 13 residues.

The chain combines TRBV21-1 with TRBJ1-5; TRBD1 is taken as the D call from the table, unchecked against the DNA. TRBV21-1 counts as a pseudogene. This CDR3 is 19 amino acids long. The CDR3 sequence is CASRLNRDRDGWGNQPQHF. The CDR3 DNA sequence: TGTGCCAGCAGGTTAAACCGGGACAGGGATGGATGGGGCAATCAGCCCCAGCATTTT.

This clone showed up just once. The rearrangement uses TRBV27 and TRBJ2-1, with unresolved D. V lost 0 bases to trimming and J lost 3 bases, with 12 bases between them. This CDR3 has 16 residues. Germline CDR1 reads MNHEY; CDR2 reads SMNVEV (reference sequence). CDR3 residues: CASSLSSPPLYNEQFF. CDR3 in DNA: TGTGCCAGCAGTTTATCTAGTCCCCCCCTCTACAATGAGCAGTTCTTC.

The genes are TRBV10-3 and TRBJ2-5; no firm D call. Between the trimmed V and J ends, which lost 0 bases and 5 bases, there was a span of 13 bases. The germline V gene has CDR1 ENHRY and CDR2 SYGVKD. This CDR3 contains 15 residues. The CDR3: CAISESQQRRETQYF. In DNA, the CDR3 is TGTGCCATCAGTGAGTCCCAGCAACGGCGGGAGACCCAGTACTTC.

V and J are TRBV20-1 and TRBJ2-7; possible D gene TRBD2, 6 bases. The CDR3 has 11 amino acids. Germline V gives CDR1 DFQATT, CDR2 SNEGSKA (reference sequence). Between the trimmed V and J ends, which lost 3 bases and 7 bases, there was a span of 10 bases. The chain's CDR3 is CSASSGDEQYF. The CDR3 nucleotides read TGCAGTGCTAGCTCGGGAGATGAGCAGTACTTC.

V is TRBV2 and J is TRBJ1-4; 8 nucleotides agree with TRBD1. Germline V lookup: CDR1 SNHLY, CDR2 FYNNEI. The CDR3 covers 16 residues. Trimming took 0 bases from V and 2 from J; bases not matched to a gene: 2. CDR3: CASSEARQGTNEKLFF. Here the CDR3 DNA reads TGTGCCAGCAGTGAAGCGCGACAGGGGACTAATGAAAAACTGTTTTTT.

The chain combines TRBV5-1 with TRBJ2-1; 7 positions agree with TRBD1. This CDR3 spans 16 amino acids. Trimming removed 4 bases from V and 2 bases from J; junction bases left unmatched: 9. Germline assignment: CDR1 SGHRS and CDR2 YFSETQ. Here the CDR3 DNA reads TGCGCCAGCAGCCTGCAGGGGGTTGGGGCCTACAATGAGCAGTTCTTC. Translating it yields CASSLQGVGAYNEQFF.

The chain couples TRBV4-1 to TRBJ2-7, with 9 bases lining up with TRBD1. J lost 1 base, V lost 0 bases, and 7 bases had no gene match. The CDR3 runs 17 residues. Germline loops: CDR1 MGHRA, CDR2 YSYEKL. The CDR3 sequence: CASSQDAFGQGSYEQYF. Here the CDR3 DNA reads TGCGCCAGCAGCCAAGATGCCTTCGGACAGGGGTCCTACGAGCAGTACTTC.

CDR3 sequence (DNA): TGTGCCACCTCAACCGGGGCTAGCACAGATACGCAGTATTTT. Amino acids: CATSTGASTDTQYF. This chain joins TRBV13 and TRBJ2-3; perhaps D is TRBD1 or TRBD2 (5 bases each). From germline, CDR1 is PRHDT and CDR2 FYEKMQ (reference sequence). V lost 10 bases and J lost 0, with 14 bases in between. The CDR3 length is 14 residues. Full variable domain (remainder filled in from reference TRBV13 and TRBJ2-3): AAGVIQSPRHLIKEKRETATLKCYPIPRHDTVYWYQQGPGQDPQFLISFYEKMQSDKGSIPDRFSAQQFSDYHSELNMSSLELGDSALYFCATSTGASTDTQYFGPGTRLTVL.

V usage is TRBV5-1 and J usage is TRBJ2-3, with TRBD1 as a possible D gene (6 bases). The CDR3 is 15 residues long. V lost 4 bases and J lost 0, with 12 bases in between. The germline V gene encodes CDR1 SGHRS and CDR2 YFSETQ. The CDR3 reads CASSPDRTSTDTQYF. Written as DNA, the CDR3 is TGCGCCAGCAGCCCCGACAGGACTAGCACAGATACGCAGTATTTT.

The V gene is TRBV28, the J gene TRBJ2-4; D remains unclear. Looked up from germline, CDR1 is MDHEN and CDR2 is SYDVKM. There are 15 residues in the CDR3. The V and J ends lost 1 base and 6 bases respectively, with 13 bases between them. The CDR3 DNA sequence: TGTGCCAGCAGTTTATCGGGTATAACACTAAACATTCAGTACTTC. Amino acids: CASSLSGITLNIQYF.

V and J are TRBV7-9 and TRBJ1-4; D not certain. The CDR3 has 13 residues. CDR1 is SEHNR and CDR2 is FQNEAQ in the germline V gene (reference sequence). V lost 10 bases to trimming and J lost 5 bases, with 14 bases between them. The DNA of the CDR3 is TGTGCCATTCGTGAGGCCAGGAATGAAAAACTGTTTTTT. It specifies CAIREARNEKLFF.

V usage is TRBV6-5 and J usage is TRBJ1-3; D perhaps matches TRBD1 (5 bases). The CDR3 runs 14 residues. Trimming removed 9 bases from V and 0 bases from J, with 12 bases in between. Germline V gives CDR1 MNHEY, CDR2 SVGAGI. The CDR3 loop is CASTGGFSGNTIYF. CDR3 sequence (DNA): TGTGCCAGTACGGGGGGTTTCTCTGGAAACACCATATATTTT.

The chain carries TRBV4-2 and TRBJ1-4; D ambiguous. The CDR3 extends over 18 amino acids. The germline V gene has CDR1 LGHNA and CDR2 YNFKEQ. Trimming stripped 0 bases from V and 4 bases from J, with 18 bases between. The CDR3 here is CASSQDWITAAHNEKLFF. The CDR3 bases are TGTGCCAGCAGCCAAGATTGGATTACGGCCGCGCATAATGAAAAACTGTTTTTT.

This chain links TRBV7-3 with TRBJ2-3; D is possibly TRBD2 (7 bases). V lost 5 bases to trimming and J lost 5 bases, with 17 bases between them. The CDR3 extends over 15 amino acids. The germline gives CDR1 SGHTA, CDR2 FQGTGA. This chain's CDR3 is CASSPSGGQGDTQYF. The CDR3 nucleotides are TGTGCCAGCAGCCCATCGGGGGGCCAAGGAGATACGCAGTATTTT.